This TCR beta chain derives from a study of blood T cell repertoires in COVID-19. Measured with immunoSEQ multiplex PCR; TCRdb has only the in-frame clones, and not every one. The table includes under 95,000 clones, 65% to 90% detected once. This clone was seen a handful of times. The junction shows a germline mismatch at one end, possibly a read error. Germline CDR1 and CDR2: SGDLS and YYNGEE. This CDR3 has 12 amino acids. The chain couples TRBV9 to TRBJ2-1; 9 bases line up with TRBD2. The clonotype was recovered from a man aged 45-65 years with COVID-19, enrolled during active disease. What was sequenced was peripheral blood. CDR3 sequence reads: CASSVVAGDLIF. In DNA, the CDR3 is TGTGCCAGCAGCGTAGTAGCGGGAGATTTAATCTTC.